Following are 2 T cell receptor beta chains from one sample sequenced in a study of blood T cell repertoires in COVID-19. Sequenced by immunoSEQ multiplex PCR; TCRdb stores in-frame clones only, minus some. This table holds approximately 69,000 clones, 81% found once. The sequencing input was peripheral blood. The receptors were gathered from a woman in her 70s with acute or convalescent COVID-19.

This chain links TRBV4-1 with TRBJ1-2; D gene ambiguous. This CDR3 has 13 residues. Looked up from germline, CDR1 is MGHRA and CDR2 is YSYEKL. V lost 3 bases and J 4 bases, leaving 9 bases between the germline ends. The CDR3 DNA sequence: TGCGCCAGCAGCCAGGGAGGTACCTATGGCTACACCTTC. As protein: CASSQGGTYGYTF.

The chain couples TRBV2 to TRBJ1-4; the match to TRBD1 covers 9 bases. The CDR3 is made up of 14 amino acids. V was pared by 4 bases and J by 7 bases, with 4 bases of the junction left unmatched. Germline CDR1 SNHLY, CDR2 FYNNEI. The CDR3 nucleotides are TGTGCCAGCAGTGGGACAGGGGCGGGTGAAAAACTGTTTTTT. Its translation is CASSGTGAGEKLFF. Full variable domain (outside the CDR3, taken from reference TRBV2 and TRBJ1-4): EPEVTQTPSHQVTQMGQEVILRCVPISNHLYFYWYRQILGQKVEFLVSFYNNEISEKSEIFDDQFSVERPDGSNFTLKIRSTKLEDSAMYFCASSGTGAGEKLFFGSGTQLSVL.